The entry below gives a single T cell receptor (beta chain) sequence along with its context. Authors' analysis steps: Amplifying reference gene primers gave estimates of nucleated cell counts. The data were produced by immunoSEQ multiplex PCR, yet TCRdb's version contains in-frame clones alone and is incomplete. The DNA gave D and trimming, while V, J and clone size come from that table. In the table there are 390,000 or so clones, 89% of which are singletons. Followed over time, Seattle patients had been enrolled while infection was active. The data derive from a study of blood T cell repertoires in COVID-19. Study-wide context: The United States, Italy and Spain provided the acute and convalescent COVID-19 samples. T cells, B-cell-depleted T cells, or PBMCs supplied cDNA or gDNA.

Germline V gene data show CDR1 as SEHNR and CDR2 as FQNEAQ (reference sequence). The CDR3 is 14 amino acids. Trimming removed 0 bases at V and 2 bases at J, with 7 bases between. This clonotype originated in a woman aged 30 to 39 with COVID-19, enrolled during active disease. Sequenced: peripheral blood. The V gene is TRBV7-9, the J gene TRBJ1-2; D unresolved. Here the CDR3 reads CASSLAQANYGYTF. CDR3 in DNA: TGTGCCAGCAGCTTAGCTCAGGCCAACTATGGCTACACCTTC.